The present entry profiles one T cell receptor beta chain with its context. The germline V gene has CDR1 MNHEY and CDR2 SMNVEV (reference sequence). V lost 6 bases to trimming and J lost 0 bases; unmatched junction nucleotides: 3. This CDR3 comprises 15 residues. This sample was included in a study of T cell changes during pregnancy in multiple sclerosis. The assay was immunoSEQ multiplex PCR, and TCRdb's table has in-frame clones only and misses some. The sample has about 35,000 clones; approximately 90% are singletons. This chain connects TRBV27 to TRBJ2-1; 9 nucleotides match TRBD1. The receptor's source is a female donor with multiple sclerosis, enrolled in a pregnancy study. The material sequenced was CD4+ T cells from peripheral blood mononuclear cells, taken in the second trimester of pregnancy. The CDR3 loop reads CASSLQGASYNEQFF. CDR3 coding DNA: TGTGCCAGCAGCTTACAGGGGGCCTCCTACAATGAGCAGTTCTTC.